Following are 17 T cell receptor beta chains from one sample sequenced in a study of cytomegalovirus exposure and HLA in healthy donors. Sequencing used immunoSEQ multiplex PCR; TCRdb keeps in-frame clones, though not all of them. The sample consists of around 300,000 clones, 70% to 90% of them appearing once. Sequencing used PBMCs. These receptors came from a woman aged 18 to 35 in good health and CMV-seronegative.

This rearrangement joins TRBV5-1 to TRBJ1-1; no definite D call. This CDR3 is 15 amino acids long. Germline assignment: CDR1 SGHRS and CDR2 YFSETQ. Trimming removed 4 bases at V and 4 bases at J, with 17 bases between. CDR3 in DNA: TGCGCCAGCAGCCCGGGAGGGCGCCGTAGCACTGAAGCTTTCTTT. Its protein is CASSPGGRRSTEAFF.

The CDR3 is CASSPRLAGPGTDTQYF. For the CDR3, the DNA is TGTGCCAGCAGCCCGAGACTAGCGGGGCCCGGCACAGATACGCAGTATTTT. The rearrangement uses TRBV7-8 and TRBJ2-3, with 11 positions matching TRBD2. The CDR3 extends over 17 amino acids. Looked up from germline, CDR1 is SGHVS and CDR2 is FQNEAQ. With 5 bases clipped from V and 1 base from J, the junction kept 8 bases outside the gene matches.

The J gene is TRBJ2-1, the V gene TRBV13, with D maybe TRBD2 (6 bases). Looked up from germline, CDR1 is PRHDT and CDR2 is FYEKMQ (reference sequence). V lost 2 bases and J lost 2, with 10 bases in between. CDR3 length: 15 residues. The chain's CDR3 is CASSLTGVAYNEQFF. CDR3 bases: TGTGCCAGCAGCTTAACGGGGGTCGCCTACAATGAGCAGTTCTTC.

The chain combines TRBV10-3 with TRBJ2-2; D possibly corresponds to TRBD1 (5 bases). Trimming left V 4 bases short and J 4 bases short, with 13 bases between. CDR3 length equals 15 residues. Germline V gives CDR1 ENHRY, CDR2 SYGVKD. The CDR3 region is CAISGDQGATGELFF. The DNA of the CDR3 is TGTGCCATCAGTGGAGATCAGGGCGCCACCGGGGAGCTGTTTTTT.

This clone was seen a handful of times. This rearrangement joins TRBV2 to TRBJ1-2, with D hard to call. This CDR3 is built from 14 residues. Trimming removed 4 bases from V and 2 bases from J, with 11 bases in between. Germline values: CDR1 SNHLY, CDR2 FYNNEI. The CDR3 is CASSAEDTNYGYTF. CDR3 sequence (DNA): TGTGCCAGCAGTGCTGAAGACACCAACTATGGCTACACCTTC.

This sequence joins TRBV25-1 and TRBJ1-4, with 8 positions matching TRBD1. V dropped 3 bases and J dropped 5; count of bases not matched to a gene: 5. Germline V CDR1 and CDR2: MGHDK, SYGVNS. The CDR3 loop spans 15 amino acids. CDR3 coding DNA: TGTGCCAGCAGTGATGTAGGACAGGGCAATGAAAAACTGTTTTTT. This translates into CASSDVGQGNEKLFF.

The chain carries TRBV6-5 and TRBJ1-4, with 7 bases that match TRBD1. Trimming at V came to 2 bases and at J to 8 bases, leaving 5 bases not matched to a gene. Germline CDR1 reads MNHEY; CDR2 reads SVGAGI. This CDR3 has 14 amino acids. The CDR3 nucleotides read TGTGCCAGCAGTTACGACAGGGTTGACGAAAAACTGTTTTTT. Amino acids: CASSYDRVDEKLFF.

The chain couples TRBV18 to TRBJ2-7; 8 nucleotides line up with TRBD2. From germline, CDR1 is KGHSH and CDR2 LQKENI. The CDR3 is 16 residues long. V gave up 3 bases and J gave up 3 bases; unmatched junction bases: 10. CDR3 loop: CASSPASGLTRYEQYF. The CDR3 DNA reads TGTGCCAGCTCACCCGCTAGCGGGCTTACTCGCTACGAGCAGTACTTC.

J is TRBJ2-7 and V is TRBV27; D may be TRBD2 (5 bases). CDR1 is MNHEY, CDR2 SMNVEV, per germline (reference sequence). With 3 bases removed from V and 2 bases from J, the gap between germline ends came to 8 bases. CDR3 length equals 13 residues. The CDR3 spells CASSFPGTYEQYF. The CDR3 DNA sequence: TGTGCCAGCAGTTTCCCGGGGACCTACGAGCAGTACTTC.

V usage is TRBV7-9 and J usage is TRBJ1-6, with TRBD1 identical over 9 bases. Trimming cost V 7 bases and J 7 bases; bases outside gene matches: 5. The CDR3 length is 14 residues. Germline V gene data show CDR1 as SEHNR and CDR2 as FQNEAQ (reference sequence). CDR3 coding DNA: TGTGCCAGCACCCCGGACAGGGGAAATTCACCCCTCCACTTT. Its protein product is CASTPDRGNSPLHF.

This chain uses TRBV7-9 with TRBJ2-1; 9 positions agree with TRBD1. CDR3 length: 15 residues. The germline CDR1 and CDR2 sequences are SEHNR and FQNEAQ (reference sequence). Trimming cost V 1 base and J 9 bases; bases outside gene matches: 7. The CDR3 DNA reads TGTGCCAGCAGCTTAGATTGGGGACAGGGTGGTGAGCAGTTCTTC. Translation gives CASSLDWGQGGEQFF.

The chain recombines TRBV30 with TRBJ2-2; the match to TRBD1 covers 8 bases. V was clipped by 4 bases and J by 4 bases; unmatched bases: 11. This CDR3 contains 16 residues. Germline V CDR1 and CDR2: GTSNPN, SVGIG (reference sequence). CDR3: CAWTQSKTGVTGELFF. CDR3 nucleotide sequence: TGTGCCTGGACACAATCAAAGACAGGGGTCACCGGGGAGCTGTTTTTT.

V is TRBV5-1 and J is TRBJ2-4, with TRBD2 as a possible D gene (5 bases). Germline lookup yields CDR1 SGHRS and CDR2 YFSETQ. Trimming stripped 2 bases from V and 9 bases from J, with 15 bases between. This CDR3 has 14 residues. CDR3 sequence (DNA): TGCGCCAGCAGCTTTACGGGATTGGAGAGCATTCAGTACTTC. Residues: CASSFTGLESIQYF.

The chain has TRBV7-8 and TRBJ2-1; TRBD2 aligns across 7 bases. The CDR3 sequence is 13 residues long. V lost 1 base and J lost 7; bases outside the gene matches: 1. Germline-derived CDR1 and CDR2 are SGHVS and FQNEAQ. The CDR3 spells CASSLELANEQFF. CDR3 nucleotides: TGTGCCAGCAGCTTAGAACTAGCGAATGAGCAGTTCTTC.

In nucleotides, the CDR3 is TGTGCCAGCAGTAACGACAGGGGCCCCCTTAGCAATCAGCCCCAGCATTTT. It translates to CASSNDRGPLSNQPQHF. The chain has TRBV6-8 and TRBJ1-5, with 8 bases lining up with TRBD1. This CDR3 region has 17 residues. The germline V gene encodes CDR1 MNHGY and CDR2 SAAAGT. V lost 5 bases to trimming and J lost 0 bases; unmatched junction nucleotides: 9.

The J gene is TRBJ2-7, the V gene TRBV7-2; D gene ambiguous. Germline CDR1 is SGHTA and CDR2 is FQGNSA. The CDR3 loop spans 14 amino acids. Trimming stripped 0 bases from V and 0 bases from J, with 6 bases between. This CDR3 reads CASSLATGSYEQYF. The CDR3 DNA follows: TGTGCCAGCAGCTTAGCGACGGGCTCCTACGAGCAGTACTTC.

V and J are TRBV6-5 and TRBJ2-7; TRBD1 aligns across 9 bases. Germline assignment: CDR1 MNHEY and CDR2 SVGAGI. The CDR3 spans 14 residues. J lost 6 bases, V lost 2 bases, and 5 bases had no gene match. CDR3 sequence reads: CASSYNDRGFEQYF. CDR3 nucleotides: TGTGCCAGCAGTTACAATGACAGGGGGTTCGAGCAGTACTTC.